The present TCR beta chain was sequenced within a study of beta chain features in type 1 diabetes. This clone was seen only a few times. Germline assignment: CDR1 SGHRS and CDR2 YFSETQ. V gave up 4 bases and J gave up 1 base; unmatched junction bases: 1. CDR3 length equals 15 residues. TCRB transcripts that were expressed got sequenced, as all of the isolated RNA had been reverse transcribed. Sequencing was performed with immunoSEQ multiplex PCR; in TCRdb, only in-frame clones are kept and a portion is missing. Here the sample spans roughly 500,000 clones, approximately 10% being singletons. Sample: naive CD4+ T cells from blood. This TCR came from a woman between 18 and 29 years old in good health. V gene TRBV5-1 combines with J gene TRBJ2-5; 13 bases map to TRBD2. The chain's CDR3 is CASSGTSGVQETQYF. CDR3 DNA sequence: TGCGCCAGCAGCGGGACTAGCGGGGTCCAAGAGACCCAGTACTTC.